This T cell receptor (beta chain) originates from a study of response to subunit inactivated influenza vaccine. Overall study results and limits: The authors proposed limited new T cell recruitment per seasonal influenza vaccination.

In TCRdb, the RT-PCR reads were re-called with MiXCR into one record per CDR3 protein. The sample includes 700,000 to 800,000 distinct CDR3 sequences, about a fifth of them seen just once. Germline CDR1 reads SGHAT; CDR2 reads FQDESV (reference sequence). V lost 2 bases to trimming and J lost 5 bases, with 23 bases between them. The CDR3 has 18 amino acids. This clonotype was counted a few times. The target antigen is unknown. Sequenced material: PBMCs from blood, taken around 5 days after vaccination. The sequence derives from a man between 50 and 59 years old who received an inactivated influenza vaccine. The chain joins TRBV11-1 to TRBJ2-3; D perhaps matches TRBD2 (7 bases). CDR3 sequence reads: CASSLLGRGGRHVDTQYF. The DNA for the CDR3 is TGTGCCAGCAGCTTATTAGGACGCGGGGGCCGACACGTAGATACGCAGTATTTT.